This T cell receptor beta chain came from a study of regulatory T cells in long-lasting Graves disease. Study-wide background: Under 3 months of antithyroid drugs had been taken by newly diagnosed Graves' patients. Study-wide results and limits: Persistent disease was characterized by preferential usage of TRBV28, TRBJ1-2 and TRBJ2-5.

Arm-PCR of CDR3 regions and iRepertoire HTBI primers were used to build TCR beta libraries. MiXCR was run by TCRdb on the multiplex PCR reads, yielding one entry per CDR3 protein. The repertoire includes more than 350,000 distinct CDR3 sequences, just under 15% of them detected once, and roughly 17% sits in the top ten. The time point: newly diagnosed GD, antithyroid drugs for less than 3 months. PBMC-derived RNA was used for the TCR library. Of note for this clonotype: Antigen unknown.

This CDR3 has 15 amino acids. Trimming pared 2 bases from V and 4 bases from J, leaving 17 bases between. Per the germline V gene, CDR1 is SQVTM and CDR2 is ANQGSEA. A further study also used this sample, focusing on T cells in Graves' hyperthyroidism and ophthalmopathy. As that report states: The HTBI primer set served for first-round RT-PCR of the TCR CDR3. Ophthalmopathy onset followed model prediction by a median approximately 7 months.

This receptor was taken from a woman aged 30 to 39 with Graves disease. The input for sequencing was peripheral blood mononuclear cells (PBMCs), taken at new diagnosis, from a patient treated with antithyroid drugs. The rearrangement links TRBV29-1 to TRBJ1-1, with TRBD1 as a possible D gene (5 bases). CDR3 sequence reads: CSVEMGRRVITEAFF. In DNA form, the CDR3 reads TGCAGCGTTGAAATGGGACGGAGAGTGATCACTGAAGCTTTCTTT.